The clone carrying this T cell receptor (beta chain) was recorded a few times. The CDR3 contains 13 residues. From germline, CDR1 is SGHRS and CDR2 YFSETQ. V lost 6 bases, J lost 4 bases, and 10 bases lay in between. The data were obtained in a study of blood T cell repertoires in COVID-19. Study in general: Acute and convalescent COVID-19 specimens originated in the United States, Italy and Spain. T cells, B-cell-depleted T cells, or PBMCs supplied cDNA or gDNA.

In the source study's methods: Amplification of reference gene primers provided the estimated nucleated cell counts. Here immunoSEQ multiplex PCR was the method, and the copy in TCRdb shows in-frame clones only, minus some. V, J and clone size are taken as reported in that table, and D and trimming were inferred from the DNA itself. The profile shows fewer than 150,000 clones, approximately 84% of them singletons. Sequencing was carried out using peripheral blood. The receptor comes from a human donor in a cohort sampled during active COVID-19. This chain uses TRBV5-1 with TRBJ2-2; D remains unclear. CDR3 in amino acids: CASKTVPTGELFF. CDR3 sequence (DNA): TGCGCCAGCAAAACGGTCCCCACCGGGGAGCTGTTTTTT.